This T cell receptor (beta chain) comes out of a study of identifying expanded T cells in peripheral blood. Regarding the study as a whole: Variance in clone template counts between approximately two-week samples significantly increased with total template count across all healthy donors. About 1.3 clones differed between technical replicates, versus approximately 16 and 19 over time.

Libraries were prepared by immunoSEQ multiplex PCR; TCRdb keeps only in-frame clonotypes and omits some of them. The repertoire includes 85,000 to 100,000 clones, 88% of them detected once, and 3% to 4% sits in the top ten. Healthy donors had no documented immune events, such as infections, while sampled. On this clone itself: As yet, its antigen is unknown.

Trimming left V 10 bases short and J 3 bases short, with 21 bases between. Germline V gene sequence: CDR1 LNHDA, CDR2 SQIVND (reference sequence). The CDR3 extends over 15 amino acids. The sequenced material came from blood. This TCR was sampled from a person aged 18 to 70 in good health. The chain links TRBV19 to TRBJ1-1, with D perhaps matching TRBD1 (5 bases). Written as DNA, the CDR3 is TGTGCCACCCTCACCCCGGGACGGAAGGACACTGAAGCTTTCTTT. This translates into CATLTPGRKDTEAFF.